This TCR beta chain stems from a study of blood T cells in healthy people across ages (dated by TCRdb to 2015 to 2017). Background on the whole study: In model experiments, template switching captured roughly one uniquely barcoded TCR beta cDNA molecule for every two T cells. To avoid experimental bias, donors of different ages were randomly spread across the sequencing lanes. Donors were grouped into four age groups: young (average 16 years), middle-aged (about 38), aged (around 56) and long-lived (roughly 80). Using deep sequencing normalized with unique cDNA molecular identifiers, the study measured how TCR beta repertoire diversity changes with age. Two additional independent replicas of 1 million unique cDNA reads from the same blood draw were analyzed for two donors (one aged 18 to 29 and one aged 80 or older).

This clonotype was detected many times. The antigen this receptor binds is unknown. No base quality values were provided; no much bigger clone lies one nucleotide off. The cysteine opens and the phenylalanine closes a CDR3 of 14 amino acids. Solely the CDR3 DNA is kept, with 42 bases framed from the first base. V gives up 4 bases and J gives up 2 bases, and the segment between their germline ends measures 10 bases. CDR1 and CDR2, looked up from the germline V gene, are SGHRS and YFSETQ. The receptor library was made with 5' RACE. The listed sequencing device is Illumina HiSeq 2500. The second PCR ran for about 6 to 12 cycles and used a J-beta primer mix along with a sample-barcoded 5' primer. Each TCR beta cDNA molecule received a unique molecular identifier from a template-switch 5' adaptor carrying 12 random nucleotides. At least 3 million CDR3-containing paired-end reads were obtained from each sample. First-strand cDNA was synthesized from all RNA with the Mint cDNA synthesis kit, primed by a TRBC-specific oligonucleotide. Following uracil-DNA glycosylase treatment, a first 18-cycle PCR with universal primers M1SS and BC2_uni_R was performed on all cDNA. On the study's bioinformatics: For normalization, 1 million high-quality reads were randomly selected from each sample, with every read carrying a distinct molecular identifier. Instead of being binned into consensus sequences, reads with shared molecular identifiers were discarded. MiTCR, with a Q25 quality threshold and the strictest error-elimination algorithm, was used for CDR3 identification, clonotype clustering and error correction. A nonparametric unseen species model using Euler transformation provided a lower-bound estimate of total TCR beta diversity. TCRdb reworked the public reads: Q25 trimming with fastp, MiXCR clone assembly, productive beta chains retained. Entries are consolidated by CDR3 protein sequence, retaining the most common genes and DNA. The V and J calls come from TCRdb's annotation, not from the publication. The sample yields 1.5 million to 2 million distinct CDR3 sequences; over 25% were counted once. Roughly 8.2% of the sample is held by the ten biggest clonotypes.

Donors were 30 to 45 systemically healthy Caucasian individuals from Russia aged about 6 to 100 years. Each donor gave roughly 9.5 milliliters of peripheral blood, collected into EDTA-treated Vacutainer tubes. Ficoll-Paque density-gradient centrifugation was used to isolate PBMCs, with at least 6 million per sample. Trizol reagent was used to extract total RNA from the PBMCs, yielding at least 6 micrograms per sample. Naive CD45RAhigh/CD27high T cell percentages were measured by flow cytometry on a PBMC aliquot from every donor. Results and caveats for the whole study, not just this receptor: A strong correlation was found between observed TCR beta diversity and the percentage of naive T cells measured by flow cytometry. Because profiling used bulk unsorted PBMCs, naive and antigen-experienced compartments could not be compared conclusively. Estimates of total diversity from one million sequenced T cells were regarded as lower bounds and underestimates. Observed TCR beta diversity per million T cells fell roughly linearly with age, and a significant reduction was already apparent by age about 43. Compared with the aged group, more naive CD4+ T cells, fewer expanded clones and increased TCR diversity were shown by the long-lived group, suggesting age selection. Because the CMV infection status of the donors was unknown, age-related changes in expanded clonotypes may potentially have been confounded.

The chain is made from TRBV5-1 and TRBJ2-1; the D region possibly corresponds to TRBD1 (6 bases align). Sequencing input: blood. This TCR was sampled from a woman aged 30 to 39 in good health. Read as DNA, the sequence is TGCGCCAGCAGCCCGTGGGACACCTACAATGAGCAGTTCTTC. Its protein reads: CASSPWDTYNEQFF.